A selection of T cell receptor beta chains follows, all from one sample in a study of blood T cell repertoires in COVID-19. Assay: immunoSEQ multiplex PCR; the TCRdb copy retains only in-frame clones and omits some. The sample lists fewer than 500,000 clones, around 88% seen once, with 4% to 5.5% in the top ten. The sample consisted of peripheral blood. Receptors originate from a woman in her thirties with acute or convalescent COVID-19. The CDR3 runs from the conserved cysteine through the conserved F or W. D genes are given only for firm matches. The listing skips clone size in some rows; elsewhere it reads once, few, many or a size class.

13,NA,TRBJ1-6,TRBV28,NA,TGTGCCAGCAGTACCTGGAAGCGGTCACCCCTCCACTTT,CASSTWKRSPLHF
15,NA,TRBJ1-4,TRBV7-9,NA,TGTGCCAGCACCGAAACACAGGATCCAAATGAAAAACTGTTTTTT,CASTETQDPNEKLFF
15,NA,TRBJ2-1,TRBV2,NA,TGTGCCAGCAGGAAAACGGACAGCTCCTACAATGAGCAGTTCTTC,CASRKTDSSYNEQFF
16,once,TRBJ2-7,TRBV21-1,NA,TGTGCCAGCAGCAAAGGTTGGACAGAGCTCACCTACGAGCAGTACTTC,CASSKGWTELTYEQYF
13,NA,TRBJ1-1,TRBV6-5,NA,TGTGCCAGCAGTTGGCAGGGGAACACTGAAGCTTTCTTT,CASSWQGNTEAFF
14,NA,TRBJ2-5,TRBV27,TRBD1,TGTGCCAGCAGTCCCCGGGACAGCGTAAAGACCCAGTACTTC,CASSPRDSVKTQYF
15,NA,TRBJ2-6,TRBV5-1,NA,TGCGCCAGCACACGTAGCAGCTCTGGGGCCAACGTCCTGACTTTC,CASTRSSSGANVLTF
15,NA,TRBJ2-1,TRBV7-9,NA,TGTGCCAGCAGCGTGATAGATATCGGGATAGATGAGCAGTTCTTC,CASSVIDIGIDEQFF
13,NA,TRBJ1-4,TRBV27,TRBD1,TGTGCCAGCAGCCTGGTGACAGGGTTTGAACTGTTTTTT,CASSLVTGFELFF
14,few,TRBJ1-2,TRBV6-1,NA,TGTGCCAGCAGTGACAATCCAGACTACTATGGCTACACCTTC,CASSDNPDYYGYTF
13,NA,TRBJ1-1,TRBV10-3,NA,TGTGCCATCAGTCTTACAGCGAACACTGAAGCTTTCTTT,CAISLTANTEAFF
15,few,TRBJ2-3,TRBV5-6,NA,TGTGCCAGCAGCTTGTCTGGTAGCCGCACAGATACGCAGTATTTT,CASSLSGSRTDTQYF
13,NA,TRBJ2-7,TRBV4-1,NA,TGCGCCAGCAGCCCAGGACAGTCTACGGAGCAGTACTTC,CASSPGQSTEQYF
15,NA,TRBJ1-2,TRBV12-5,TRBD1,TGTGCTAGTGGTTTCTCCCCTCAGACAGGGAATGGCTACACCTTC,CASGFSPQTGNGYTF
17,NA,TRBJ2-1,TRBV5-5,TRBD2,TGTGCCAGCAGCTTGGAAGGTAGCGGGGGTAGTAAAAATGAGCAGTTCTTC,CASSLEGSGGSKNEQFF
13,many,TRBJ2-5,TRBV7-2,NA,TGTGCCAGCACCTACCGGGTGCAAGAGACCCAGTACTTC,CASTYRVQETQYF
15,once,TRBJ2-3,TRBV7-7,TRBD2,TGTGCCAGCAGCTTAGGGACTAGCGGGGGGAGTGTGCAGTATTTT,CASSLGTSGGSVQYF
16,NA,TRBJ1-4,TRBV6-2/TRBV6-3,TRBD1,TGTGCCAGCAGTTCCCTCGACAGGGGGCGCGAGGAAAAACTGTTTTTT,CASSSLDRGREEKLFF
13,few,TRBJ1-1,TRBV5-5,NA,TGTGCCAGCAGCAACAACCTGAACACTGAAGCTTTCTTT,CASSNNLNTEAFF
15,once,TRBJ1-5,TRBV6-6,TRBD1,TGTGCCAGCAGTTCTCAGGGGGACCCCAATCAGCCCCAGCATTTT,CASSSQGDPNQPQHF
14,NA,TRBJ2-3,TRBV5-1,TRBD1,TGCGCCAGCGGAGAACAGGGGCGTCCAGATACGCAGTATTTT,CASGEQGRPDTQYF
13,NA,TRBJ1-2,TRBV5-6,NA,TGTGCCAGCAGCTTCAGGGTAGGACATGGCTACACCTTC,CASSFRVGHGYTF
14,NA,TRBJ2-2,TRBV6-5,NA,TGTGCCAGCTTTCAGGAGGCGAACACCGGGGAGCTGTTTTTT,CASFQEANTGELFF
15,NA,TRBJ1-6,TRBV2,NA,TGTGCCAGCAGTGATTCCGCAGGGTATAATTCACCCCTCCACTTT,CASSDSAGYNSPLHF
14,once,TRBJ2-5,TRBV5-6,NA,TGTGCCAGCAGCCAGGTGGGCCGCCAAGAGACCCAGTACTTC,CASSQVGRQETQYF
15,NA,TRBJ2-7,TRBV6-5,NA,TGTGCCAGCAGTTACTCCGTTTCCCTCTCCTACGAGCAGTACTTC,CASSYSVSLSYEQYF
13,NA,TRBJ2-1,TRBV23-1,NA,TGCGCCAGCAGTTGCATAGGGGCCAATGAGCAGTTCTTC,CASSCIGANEQFF
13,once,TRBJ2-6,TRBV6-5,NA,TGTGCCAGCAGAAATTCGGGGGCCAACGTCCTGACTTTC,CASRNSGANVLTF
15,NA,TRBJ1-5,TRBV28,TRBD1,TGTGCCAGTCGAAGCGGGACAGGGGGCAATCAGCCCCAGCATTTT,CASRSGTGGNQPQHF
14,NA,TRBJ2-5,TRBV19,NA,TGTGCCAGTAGTATACTCGGGGGAGGAGAGACCCAGTACTTC,CASSILGGGETQYF
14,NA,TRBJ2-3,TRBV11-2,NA,TGTGCCAGCAGCTTAGGACAGCCCACAGATACGCAGTATTTT,CASSLGQPTDTQYF
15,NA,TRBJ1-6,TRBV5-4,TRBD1,TGTGCCAGCAGCTTGTGGACAGGACCGAATTCACCCCTCCACTTT,CASSLWTGPNSPLHF
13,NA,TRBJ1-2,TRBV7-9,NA,TGTGCCAGCAGCTTAGATATTCCCTATGGCTACACCTTC,CASSLDIPYGYTF
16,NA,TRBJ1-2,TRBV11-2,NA,TGTGCCAGCAGCTTAACTCCCGGGGGAGTCGGCTATGGCTACACCTTC,CASSLTPGGVGYGYTF
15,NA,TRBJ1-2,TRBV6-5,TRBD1,TGTGCCAGCATCCCGGGACAGGAACGTAACTATGGCTACACCTTC,CASIPGQERNYGYTF
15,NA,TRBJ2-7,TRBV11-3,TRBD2,TGTGCCAGCAGCTTAGGTAGCGGGGGAAGCTACGAGCAGTACTTC,CASSLGSGGSYEQYF